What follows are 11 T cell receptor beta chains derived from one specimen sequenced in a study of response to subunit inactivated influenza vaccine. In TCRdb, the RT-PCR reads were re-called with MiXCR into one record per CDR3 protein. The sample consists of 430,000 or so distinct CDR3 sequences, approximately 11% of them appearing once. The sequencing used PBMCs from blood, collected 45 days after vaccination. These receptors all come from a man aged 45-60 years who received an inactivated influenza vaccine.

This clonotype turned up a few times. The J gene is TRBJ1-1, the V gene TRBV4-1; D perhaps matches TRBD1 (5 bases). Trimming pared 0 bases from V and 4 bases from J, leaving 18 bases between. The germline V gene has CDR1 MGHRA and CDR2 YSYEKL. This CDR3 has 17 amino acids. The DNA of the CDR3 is TGCGCCAGCAGCCAAGATCGGTCCGGGGCGATCTTCACTGAAGCTTTCTTT. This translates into CASSQDRSGAIFTEAFF.

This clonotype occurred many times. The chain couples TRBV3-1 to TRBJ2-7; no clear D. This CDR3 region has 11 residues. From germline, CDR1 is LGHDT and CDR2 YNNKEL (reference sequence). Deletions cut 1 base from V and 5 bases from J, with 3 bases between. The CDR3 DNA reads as TGTGCCAGCAGCCAAGGTCACGAGCAGTACTTC. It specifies CASSQGHEQYF.

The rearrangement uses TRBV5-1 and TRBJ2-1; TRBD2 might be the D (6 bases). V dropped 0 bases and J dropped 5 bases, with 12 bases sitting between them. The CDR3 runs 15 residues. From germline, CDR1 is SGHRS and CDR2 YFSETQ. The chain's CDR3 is CASSLEGLKNNEQFF. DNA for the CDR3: TGCGCCAGCAGCTTGGAGGGACTCAAGAACAATGAGCAGTTCTTC. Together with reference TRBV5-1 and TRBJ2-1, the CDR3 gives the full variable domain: KAGVTQTPRYLIKTRGQQVTLSCSPISGHRSVSWYQQTPGQGLQFLFEYFSETQRNKGNFPGRFSGRQFSNSRSEMNVSTLELGDSALYLCASSLEGLKNNEQFFGPGTRLTVL.

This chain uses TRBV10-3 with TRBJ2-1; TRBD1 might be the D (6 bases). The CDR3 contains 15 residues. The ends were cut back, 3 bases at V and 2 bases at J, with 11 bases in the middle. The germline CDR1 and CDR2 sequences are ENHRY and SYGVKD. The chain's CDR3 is CAISDRDNPYNEQFF. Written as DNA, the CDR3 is TGTGCCATCAGTGACCGGGACAACCCCTACAATGAGCAGTTCTTC.

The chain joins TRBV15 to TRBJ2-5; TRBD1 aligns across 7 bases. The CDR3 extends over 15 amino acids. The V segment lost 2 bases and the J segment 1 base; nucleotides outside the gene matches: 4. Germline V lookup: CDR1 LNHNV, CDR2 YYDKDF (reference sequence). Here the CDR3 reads CATSRTRDSQETQYF. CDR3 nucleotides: TGTGCCACCAGCAGAACCCGGGACAGCCAAGAGACCCAGTACTTC.

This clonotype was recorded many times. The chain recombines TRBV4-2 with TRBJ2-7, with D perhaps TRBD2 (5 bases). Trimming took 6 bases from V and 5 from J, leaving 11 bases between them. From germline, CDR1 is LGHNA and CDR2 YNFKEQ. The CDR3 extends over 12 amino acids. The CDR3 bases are TGTGCCAGCAGTGAAGGAGCGGACGAGCAGTACTTC. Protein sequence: CASSEGADEQYF.

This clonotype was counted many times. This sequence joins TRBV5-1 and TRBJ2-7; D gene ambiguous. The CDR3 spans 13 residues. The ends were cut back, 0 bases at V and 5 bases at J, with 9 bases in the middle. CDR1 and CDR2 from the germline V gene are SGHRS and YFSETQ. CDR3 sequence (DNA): TGCGCCAGCAGCTTGGACGGTCGGGACGAGCAGTACTTC. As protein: CASSLDGRDEQYF.

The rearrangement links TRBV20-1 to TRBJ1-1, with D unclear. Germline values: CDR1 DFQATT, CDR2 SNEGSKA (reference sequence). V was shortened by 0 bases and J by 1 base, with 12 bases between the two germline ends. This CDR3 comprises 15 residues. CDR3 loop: CSARDRKVPNTEAFF. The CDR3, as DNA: TGCAGTGCTAGAGATCGGAAAGTGCCGAACACTGAAGCTTTCTTT.

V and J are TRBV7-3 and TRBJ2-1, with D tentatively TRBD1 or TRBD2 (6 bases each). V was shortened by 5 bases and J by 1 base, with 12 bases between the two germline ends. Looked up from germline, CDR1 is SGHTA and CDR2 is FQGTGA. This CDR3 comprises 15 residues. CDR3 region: CASSQGRESYNEQFF. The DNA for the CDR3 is TGTGCCAGCAGCCAGGGGCGGGAATCCTACAATGAGCAGTTCTTC.

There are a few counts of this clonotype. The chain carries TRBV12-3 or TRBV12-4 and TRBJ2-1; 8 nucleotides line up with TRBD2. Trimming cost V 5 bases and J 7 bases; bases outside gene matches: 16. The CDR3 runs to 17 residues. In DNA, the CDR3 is TGTGCCAGCAGTCCGCCCGGGGGGGCCCTGTTTAAAAATGAGCAGTTCTTC. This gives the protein CASSPPGGALFKNEQFF.

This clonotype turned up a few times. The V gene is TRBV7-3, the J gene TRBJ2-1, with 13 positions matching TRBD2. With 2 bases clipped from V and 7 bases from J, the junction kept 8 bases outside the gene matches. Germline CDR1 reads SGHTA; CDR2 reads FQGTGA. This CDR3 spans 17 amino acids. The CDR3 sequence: CASSLLPGTSGNNEQFF. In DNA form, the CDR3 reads TGTGCCAGCAGCTTACTTCCCGGGACTAGCGGGAATAATGAGCAGTTCTTC.